Below, 9 T cell receptor beta chains from the same sample are listed, as sequenced in a study of T cell responses to AZD1222 COVID-19 vaccine. Here immunoSEQ multiplex PCR was the method, and the copy in TCRdb shows in-frame clones only, minus some. The repertoire holds 210,000 or so clones, with 90% to 95% as singletons. The material sequenced was peripheral blood, taken on day 0 of MenACWY control vaccination. These receptors were taken from an adult in good health.

V gene TRBV19 combines with J gene TRBJ2-1, with 11 bases aligning to TRBD2. The germline CDR1 and CDR2 sequences are LNHDA and SQIVND (reference sequence). There are 17 residues in the CDR3. V gave up 0 bases and J gave up 8 bases; unmatched junction bases: 9. The chain's CDR3 is CASSIEWKLAGVHEQFF. CDR3 coding DNA: TGTGCCAGTAGTATAGAGTGGAAACTAGCGGGGGTGCATGAGCAGTTCTTC.

The chain couples TRBV5-5 to TRBJ1-4, with 7 bases aligning to TRBD1. After removal of 4 bases from V and 3 bases from J, the junction contained 9 bases not matched to a gene. Germline assignment: CDR1 SGHKS and CDR2 YYEKEE (reference sequence). The CDR3 sequence is 16 residues long. This chain's CDR3 is CASSQTGSVANEKLFF. CDR3 bases: TGTGCCAGCAGCCAGACAGGGTCGGTGGCTAATGAAAAACTGTTTTTT. The variable domain in full, with the rest retrieved from reference TRBV5-5 and TRBJ1-4, is DAGVTQSPTHLIKTRGQQVTLRCSPISGHKSVSWYQQVLGQGPQFIFQYYEKEERGRGNFPDRFSARQFPNYSSELNVNALLLGDSALYLCASSQTGSVANEKLFFGSGTQLSVL.

The rearrangement links TRBV7-2 to TRBJ2-7; no clear D. This CDR3 is built from 13 residues. Trimming shortened V by 0 bases and J by 6 bases, and 9 bases separated the two germline ends. CDR1 and CDR2 from the germline V gene are SGHTA and FQGNSA. CDR3 bases: TGTGCCAGCAGCTTAGCGGCGGCCCGCGAGCAGTACTTC. Protein product: CASSLAAAREQYF.

V and J are TRBV28 and TRBJ1-2; TRBD1 matches 9 bases. The ends lost 3 bases at V and 5 bases at J; junction bases unmatched: 10. Germline CDR1 reads MDHEN; CDR2 reads SYDVKM. This CDR3 spans 16 amino acids. CDR3 loop: CASSLEDRGKFYGYTF. Here the CDR3 DNA reads TGTGCCAGCAGTTTGGAGGACAGGGGTAAATTTTATGGCTACACCTTC.

The chain employs TRBV25-1 and TRBJ2-5; 7 bases match TRBD2. Germline V gene data show CDR1 as MGHDK and CDR2 as SYGVNS. The CDR3 spans 13 residues. V was pared by 10 bases and J by 4 bases, with 9 bases of the junction left unmatched. CDR3 in amino acids: CATEFERGETQYF. The CDR3 coding sequence is TGTGCCACCGAGTTTGAGCGGGGAGAGACCCAGTACTTC. The whole variable domain, remainder taken from reference TRBV25-1 and TRBJ2-5, is EADIYQTPRYLVIGTGKKITLECSQTMGHDKMYWYQQDPGMELHLIHYSYGVNSTEKGDLSSESTVSRIRTEHFPLTLESARPSHTSQYLCATEFERGETQYFGPGTRLLVL.

This clone has just one count. The rearrangement links TRBV28 to TRBJ1-2; TRBD1 is a possible D gene (6 bases). The V end lost 2 bases, the J end lost 5 bases, and 12 bases lay between the germline ends. Germline V lookup: CDR1 MDHEN, CDR2 SYDVKM. The CDR3 is 14 amino acids. CDR3 nucleotides: TGTGCCAGCAGTTTAAGTACAGGGCTTTATGGCTACACCTTC. This translates into CASSLSTGLYGYTF.

The V gene is TRBV29-1, the J gene TRBJ1-2; 7 nucleotides align to TRBD1. Trimming removed 1 base from V and 10 bases from J; junction bases left unmatched: 15. The CDR3 is 15 amino acids. CDR1 and CDR2 (germline): SQVTM, ANQGSEA. CDR3 DNA: TGCAGCGTTGAAGTGGAGAGTAGGGGGCGTTTAGTCTACACCTTC. As protein: CSVEVESRGRLVYTF.

The V and J genes are TRBV12-5 and TRBJ1-2; tentative D call: TRBD1 (5 bases). Germline V gene data show CDR1 as LGHNT and CDR2 as FRNRAP. This CDR3 comprises 14 residues. V was cut by 1 base and J by 4 bases, with 10 bases left in between. CDR3 in amino acids: CASGLDAGVYGYTF. The CDR3 DNA reads as TGTGCTAGTGGTTTGGACGCGGGGGTCTATGGCTACACCTTC.

The genes are TRBV7-9 and TRBJ1-1; D uncertain. From germline, CDR1 is SEHNR and CDR2 FQNEAQ (reference sequence). Trimming pared 4 bases from V and 1 base from J, leaving 10 bases between. The length of the CDR3 is 14 residues. The DNA of the CDR3 is TGTGCCAGCAGCTCTGCCCGGGGGAACACTGAAGCTTTCTTT. Protein sequence: CASSSARGNTEAFF. Complete variable domain (other parts from reference TRBV7-9 and TRBJ1-1): DTGVSQNPRHKITKRGQNVTFRCDPISEHNRLYWYRQTLGQGPEFLTYFQNEAQLEKSRLLSDRFSAERPKGSFSTLEIQRTEQGDSAMYLCASSSARGNTEAFFGQGTRLTVV.